Below are 32 T cell receptor beta chains sequenced from a single sample in a study of cytomegalovirus exposure and HLA in healthy donors. PCR used 60 Vbeta primers and 13 Jbeta primers. Clones were read by immunoSEQ multiplex PCR, and TCRdb kept only the in-frame ones, dropping some. Of 160,000 or so clones detected, 81% appear once; the ten largest clones hold around 4.7%. Sequencing used PBMCs. These receptors originate from a woman aged 18-29 years in good health and CMV-seropositive.

J is TRBJ1-2 and V is TRBV5-6; D not resolved. The CDR3 has 17 amino acids. Per germline, CDR1 SGHDT and CDR2 YYEEEE. V lost 4 bases, J lost 4 bases, and 23 bases lay in between. Here the CDR3 DNA reads TGTGCCAGCAGCCCATACGAGACACGAGAGTATCTCTATGGCTACACCTTC. Encoded protein: CASSPYETREYLYGYTF. The full variable domain, its missing parts supplied by reference TRBV5-6 and TRBJ1-2, is DAGVTQSPTHLIKTRGQQVTLRCSPKSGHDTVSWYQQALGQGPQFIFQYYEEEERQRGNFPDRFSGHQFPNYSSELNVNALLLGDSALYLCASSPYETREYLYGYTFGSGTRLTVV.

This chain uses TRBV4-2 with TRBJ2-7, with 8 bases lining up with TRBD2. Per the germline V gene, CDR1 is LGHNA and CDR2 is YNFKEQ. V lost 1 base, J lost 2 bases, and 4 bases stayed unmatched. The CDR3 is 15 residues long. The CDR3 sequence is CASSQGLAGTYEQYF. CDR3 sequence (DNA): TGTGCCAGCAGCCAAGGTCTAGCGGGTACCTACGAGCAGTACTTC.

CDR3 in amino acids: CASGLWGTGKGEQYF. CDR3 DNA sequence: TGTGCCAGCGGACTGTGGGGGACAGGGAAGGGCGAGCAGTACTTC. The chain uses TRBV7-2 and TRBJ2-7; TRBD1 agrees at 9 bases. The CDR3 runs to 15 residues. V was clipped by 8 bases and J by 6 bases; unmatched bases: 14. Germline CDR1 reads SGHTA; CDR2 reads FQGNSA.

This rearrangement joins TRBV7-2 to TRBJ2-5; 9 bases fit TRBD2. In germline, CDR1 is SGHTA, CDR2 FQGNSA. This CDR3 is 17 amino acids long. Losses at the gene ends were 3 bases for V and 4 bases for J; bases not matched to a gene: 12. The CDR3 is CASSFSFSGGPLETQYF. The CDR3 DNA follows: TGTGCCAGCAGCTTCTCGTTTAGCGGGGGCCCTTTAGAGACCCAGTACTTC. Together with reference TRBV7-2 and TRBJ2-5, the CDR3 gives the full variable domain: GAGVSQSPSNKVTEKGKDVELRCDPISGHTALYWYRQSLGQGLEFLIYFQGNSAPDKSGLPSDRFSAERTGGSVSTLTIQRTQQEDSAVYLCASSFSFSGGPLETQYFGPGTRLLVL.

The chain employs TRBV6-1 and TRBJ1-1, with 9 bases identical to TRBD1. The CDR3 covers 16 residues. V shed 3 bases and J 6 bases; nucleotides not matched to a gene: 11. The germline V gene encodes CDR1 MNHNS and CDR2 SASEGT. The DNA for the CDR3 is TGTGCCAGCAGTGAGAGAGTGACAGGGGGTCCTGCTGAAGCTTTCTTT. Translated, it gives CASSERVTGGPAEAFF.

The V gene is TRBV6-5, the J gene TRBJ1-1, with 8 bases aligning to TRBD1. This CDR3 contains 14 residues. The V gene end was trimmed by 6 bases and the J gene end by 6 bases; junction bases not matched to a gene: 9. Germline loops: CDR1 MNHEY, CDR2 SVGAGI. The DNA of the CDR3 is TGTGCCAGCAGATTAGACAGGGGTGTTCCTGAAGCTTTCTTT. The encoded protein is CASRLDRGVPEAFF.

The J gene is TRBJ2-7, the V gene TRBV28, with 11 bases aligning to TRBD2. Germline lookup yields CDR1 MDHEN and CDR2 SYDVKM. The CDR3 contains 15 residues. J was trimmed by 3 bases and V by 4 bases; bases with no gene match: 5. CDR3 in DNA: TGTGCCAGCAGTTACTCCGGGACTAGCGGCTACGAGCAGTACTTC. It specifies CASSYSGTSGYEQYF. Using reference TRBV28 and TRBJ2-7 for the parts outside the CDR3, the full variable domain is DVKVTQSSRYLVKRTGEKVFLECVQDMDHENMFWYRQDPGLGLRLIYFSYDVKMKEKGDIPEGYSVSREKKERFSLILESASTNQTSMYLCASSYSGTSGYEQYFGPGTRLTVT.

This chain uses TRBV30 with TRBJ2-7, with 10 bases that match TRBD1. Germline V gene sequence: CDR1 GTSNPN, CDR2 SVGIG (reference sequence). The junction had 6 bases not matched to a gene; V was cut back by 3 bases and J by 4 bases. The CDR3 is made up of 14 amino acids. The CDR3, as DNA: TGTGCCTGGAGGACAGGGGACAGGGGTTACGAGCAGTACTTC. It translates to CAWRTGDRGYEQYF.

About this clone itself: Different DNA sequences within this sample yield the same CDR3. The V call is TRBV5-1, the J call TRBJ2-2, with 8 bases lining up with TRBD2. Trimming took 5 bases from V and 2 from J; bases not matched to a gene: 11. CDR1 SGHRS and CDR2 YFSETQ come from the germline V gene. The CDR3 spans 17 residues. CDR3 in amino acids: CASSPGGAIVNTGELFF. The CDR3 DNA is TGCGCCAGCAGTCCCGGGGGGGCCATCGTAAACACCGGGGAGCTGTTTTTT.

J is TRBJ1-4 and V is TRBV6-6; TRBD1 might be the D (5 bases). The CDR3 is 16 residues long. CDR1 is MNHNY, CDR2 SVGAGI, per germline (reference sequence). The germline V and J ends were trimmed by 2 bases and 4 bases, with 14 bases remaining between them. The CDR3 DNA reads as TGTGCCAGCAGTTACCCCCCCAGGGATTATAATGAAAAACTGTTTTTT. It is translated as CASSYPPRDYNEKLFF.

The chain is built from TRBV7-6 and TRBJ1-5, with D unresolved. CDR3 length: 13 residues. Trimming pared 1 base from V and 4 bases from J, leaving 5 bases between. Germline assignment: CDR1 SGHVS and CDR2 FNYEAQ. The CDR3 loop reads CASSLVLNQPQHF. The DNA for the CDR3 is TGTGCCAGCAGCTTAGTATTAAATCAGCCCCAGCATTTT.

Of note for this clone: The identical CDR3 is also encoded by other nucleotide sequences in the sample. The rearrangement joins TRBV28 to TRBJ1-2; maybe TRBD1 (5 bases). This CDR3 is built from 12 residues. The germline V gene encodes CDR1 MDHEN and CDR2 SYDVKM. V was pared by 8 bases and J by 2 bases, with 9 bases between. DNA for the CDR3: TGTGCCAGCCAAACAGGCAACTATGGCTACACCTTC. Encoded protein: CASQTGNYGYTF.

Only a few counts were recorded for this clone. The gene calls are TRBV7-2 and TRBJ1-3, with a possible D match to TRBD1 (5 bases). The germline V and J ends were trimmed by 1 base and 0 bases, with 10 bases remaining between them. Germline V gene data show CDR1 as SGHTA and CDR2 as FQGNSA. CDR3 length: 16 amino acids. The CDR3 coding sequence is TGTGCCAGCAGCTTAGGACAGCTTCACTCTGGAAACACCATATATTTT. It yields the protein CASSLGQLHSGNTIYF.

The rearrangement links TRBV19 to TRBJ1-4; 12 bases fit TRBD1. The length of the CDR3 is 15 residues. Germline loops: CDR1 LNHDA, CDR2 SQIVND (reference sequence). J gave up 8 bases and V 5 bases, and 6 bases lay outside the gene matches. For the CDR3, the DNA is TGTGCCAGTAGTGGTTCCGGGACAGGGGGCGAAAAACTGTTTTTT. Protein: CASSGSGTGGEKLFF. Drawing the rest from reference TRBV19 and TRBJ1-4, the complete variable domain is DGGITQSPKYLFRKEGQNVTLSCEQNLNHDAMYWYRQDPGQGLRLIYYSQIVNDFQKGDIAEGYSVSREKKESFPLTVTSAQKNPTAFYLCASSGSGTGGEKLFFGSGTQLSVL.

Remarks on this clone: At one of its ends the junction is not consistent with the germline gene, which may arise from a read error. This chain connects TRBV7-9 to TRBJ2-3; 10 bases are a match to TRBD2. This CDR3 region has 16 residues. Germline V gives CDR1 SEHNR, CDR2 FQNEAQ (reference sequence). The CDR3 here is CSSSQTPSGGGDTQYF. The CDR3 DNA is TGTTCCAGCAGCCAGACACCCAGCGGGGGGGGAGATACGCAGTATTTT. Full variable domain (rest looked up from reference TRBV7-9 and TRBJ2-3): DTGVSQNPRHKITKRGQNVTFRCDPISEHNRLYWYRQTLGQGPEFLTYFQNEAQLEKSRLLSDRFSAERPKGSFSTLEIQRTEQGDSAMYLCSSSQTPSGGGDTQYFGPGTRLTVL.

This clone has a handful of counts. The rearrangement links TRBV25-1 to TRBJ1-2; maybe TRBD1 (6 bases). The CDR3 loop spans 12 amino acids. Germline V gives CDR1 MGHDK, CDR2 SYGVNS. Trimming pared 5 bases from V and 5 bases from J, leaving 9 bases between. The CDR3 region is CASSLGQYGYTF. The CDR3 nucleotides read TGTGCCAGCAGTCTCGGACAGTATGGCTACACCTTC.

CDR3 sequence (DNA): TGTGCCAGCAGTTCGGTGAGTCAGGGTGAAGCTTTCTTT. It translates to CASSSVSQGEAFF. The chain employs TRBV6-5 and TRBJ1-1; tentatively, D is TRBD1 (5 bases). The CDR3 runs 13 residues. The germline CDR1 and CDR2 sequences are MNHEY and SVGAGI. Trimming left V 4 bases short and J 7 bases short, with 13 bases between.

The genes are TRBV25-1 and TRBJ1-3, with TRBD1 as a possible D gene (5 bases). Between the trimmed V and J ends, which lost 6 bases and 9 bases, there was a span of 12 bases. There are 12 residues in the CDR3. Germline CDR1 MGHDK, CDR2 SYGVNS. The CDR3 loop reads CASSPGRATIYF. For the CDR3, the DNA is TGTGCCAGCAGCCCAGGGAGGGCCACCATATATTTT.

This chain uses TRBV15 with TRBJ2-2; the D gene is possibly TRBD2 (5 bases). The length of the CDR3 is 20 residues. Trimming removed 1 base from V and 5 bases from J, with 26 bases in between. Germline-derived CDR1 and CDR2 are LNHNV and YYDKDF (reference sequence). CDR3 residues: CATSRGYGKADNQKTGELFF. The CDR3 DNA reads as TGTGCCACCAGCAGAGGGTACGGGAAAGCCGACAACCAAAAAACCGGGGAGCTGTTTTTT.

The chain joins TRBV5-6 to TRBJ2-2; the D gene is possibly TRBD2 (7 bases). This CDR3 has 15 amino acids. Per germline, CDR1 SGHDT and CDR2 YYEEEE. V dropped 2 bases and J dropped 6 bases, with 14 bases sitting between them. For the CDR3, the DNA is TGTGCCAGCAGCTTTAGGGGGGGCTCGGCCGGGGAGCTGTTTTTT. This codes for CASSFRGGSAGELFF.

The V call is TRBV19, the J call TRBJ1-1; D remains unclear. CDR1 LNHDA and CDR2 SQIVND come from the germline V gene (reference sequence). There are 15 residues in the CDR3. CDR3 loop: CAASIPQRARTEAFF. The CDR3 DNA is TGTGCAGCCAGTATACCCCAGAGGGCCCGCACTGAAGCTTTCTTT.

This chain connects TRBV21-1 to TRBJ2-1; the D call of TRBD2 is as the table states it, not checked on the DNA. TRBV21-1 is termed a pseudogene. The CDR3 is 16 amino acids. The CDR3 is CASSKRKLAGVGEQFF. As DNA, the CDR3 is TGTGCCAGCAGCAAAAGAAAACTAGCGGGGGTGGGTGAGCAGTTCTTC.

This clone was found once. The chain uses TRBV5-3 and TRBJ1-5; unclear D gene. TRBV5-3 is annotated as an ORF whose role is uncertain. The V end lost 8 bases, the J end lost 0 bases, and 9 bases lay between the germline ends. The CDR3 contains 13 residues. CDR3 protein: CASSAGSNQPQHF. The CDR3 bases are TGTGCCAGCTCGGCGGGTAGCAATCAGCCCCAGCATTTT.

This clone occurred a few times. The V and J genes are TRBV7-3 and TRBJ2-1; 7 nucleotides agree with TRBD2. Germline trimming cut 1 base from V and 3 bases from J; bases unmatched to any gene: 3. This CDR3 has 15 amino acids. The germline V gene encodes CDR1 SGHTA and CDR2 FQGTGA. CDR3 sequence (DNA): TGTGCCAGCAGCTTAAATGCGGGGGACTACAATGAGCAGTTCTTC. This sequence encodes CASSLNAGDYNEQFF.

The chain joins TRBV6-1 to TRBJ1-2, with 10 positions matching TRBD1. Germline V gene sequence: CDR1 MNHNS, CDR2 SASEGT. Trimming took 4 bases from V and 4 from J; bases not matched to a gene: 3. The CDR3 is 14 amino acids. The CDR3 sequence: CASSGRDRGYGYTF. CDR3 DNA sequence: TGTGCCAGCAGTGGCCGGGACAGGGGCTATGGCTACACCTTC.

The rearrangement links TRBV7-3 to TRBJ2-1; TRBD2 matches 8 bases. CDR1 SGHTA and CDR2 FQGTGA come from the germline V gene. Germline trimming cut 5 bases from V and 3 bases from J; bases unmatched to any gene: 15. CDR3 length: 18 amino acids. The CDR3, as DNA: TGTGCCAGCAGCGCATTCCGATCCGAGCGGGGGTACTACAATGAGCAGTTCTTC. It specifies CASSAFRSERGYYNEQFF.

The chain combines TRBV25-1 with TRBJ1-5; D is unresolved. Germline V CDR1 and CDR2: MGHDK, SYGVNS. CDR3 length: 14 amino acids. The ends were cut back, 3 bases at V and 0 bases at J, with 6 bases in the middle. The CDR3 loop is CASSEPYSNQPQHF. In nucleotides, the CDR3 is TGTGCCAGCAGTGAGCCCTATAGCAATCAGCCCCAGCATTTT.

This rearrangement joins TRBV4-1 to TRBJ2-5, with 9 bases matching TRBD1. CDR3 length: 16 amino acids. The V gene end was trimmed by 1 base and the J gene end by 5 bases; junction bases not matched to a gene: 8. Germline CDR1 and CDR2: MGHRA and YSYEKL. Here the CDR3 reads CASSQVLQGAGETQYF. The CDR3 DNA sequence: TGCGCCAGCAGCCAAGTACTACAGGGGGCAGGTGAGACCCAGTACTTC.

This clone was seen only a few times. V is TRBV5-1 and J is TRBJ1-4; tentative D call: TRBD1 (6 bases). Germline V gene sequence: CDR1 SGHRS, CDR2 YFSETQ. The CDR3 totals 14 residues. Trimming took off 2 bases at V and 6 bases at J, with 11 bases between the two ends. CDR3 sequence reads: CASSLQGLDEKLFF. The CDR3 DNA follows: TGCGCCAGCAGCTTACAGGGATTGGATGAAAAACTGTTTTTT. The entire variable domain, with the rest obtained from reference TRBV5-1 and TRBJ1-4, is as follows: KAGVTQTPRYLIKTRGQQVTLSCSPISGHRSVSWYQQTPGQGLQFLFEYFSETQRNKGNFPGRFSGRQFSNSRSEMNVSTLELGDSALYLCASSLQGLDEKLFFGSGTQLSVL.

V usage is TRBV6-5 and J usage is TRBJ1-2; 7 bases are shared with TRBD1. From germline, CDR1 is MNHEY and CDR2 SVGAGI. Unmatched junction bases numbered 10, after V lost 2 bases and J lost 4 bases. The CDR3 consists of 16 residues. The CDR3 region has the DNA TGTGCCAGCAGTTACCCGCGGACAGGACCAATCTATGGCTACACCTTC. Its protein is CASSYPRTGPIYGYTF.

The chain couples TRBV4-1 to TRBJ2-1; 9 positions match TRBD1. The CDR3 has 18 residues. CDR1 MGHRA and CDR2 YSYEKL come from the germline V gene. Germline trimming cut 4 bases from V and 3 bases from J; bases unmatched to any gene: 13. CDR3 in amino acids: CASSPREPGQGLYNEQFF. Here the CDR3 DNA reads TGCGCCAGCAGCCCTAGAGAACCGGGACAGGGCCTCTACAATGAGCAGTTCTTC.

Points on this clone: Sequence at one end of the junction differs from germline and may be a read error. The chain joins TRBV5-5 to TRBJ2-1; TRBD2 might be the D (5 bases). This CDR3 has 15 amino acids. Germline CDR1 SGHKS, CDR2 YYEKEE (reference sequence). CDR3 loop: CASSQRASSFNEQFF. The CDR3 coding sequence is TGTGCCAGCAGCCAGAGGGCCAGTTCCTTCAATGAGCAGTTCTTC.